This T cell receptor (beta chain) emerged from a study of shared clonotypes between healthy human individuals. The V gene's germline CDR1 is MNHNS and CDR2 SASEGT. The CDR3 extends over 16 amino acids. V gave up 4 bases and J gave up 3 bases, with 16 bases separating them. The protocol was immunoSEQ multiplex PCR, while the TCRdb copy is restricted to in-frame clones and leaves out a portion. The sample contains over 1.5 million clones, 95% to 99% of which appear only once. The sequence was collected from a man younger than 45 in good health. The genes are TRBV6-1 and TRBJ1-5; D gene uncertain. Material for sequencing was naive CD4+ T cells sorted from blood. Subset defined: CD45RA+ positively selected. CDR3 protein: CASSATKRRTNQPQHF. DNA of the CDR3: TGTGCCAGCAGTGCCACTAAAAGACGTACCAATCAGCCCCAGCATTTT.